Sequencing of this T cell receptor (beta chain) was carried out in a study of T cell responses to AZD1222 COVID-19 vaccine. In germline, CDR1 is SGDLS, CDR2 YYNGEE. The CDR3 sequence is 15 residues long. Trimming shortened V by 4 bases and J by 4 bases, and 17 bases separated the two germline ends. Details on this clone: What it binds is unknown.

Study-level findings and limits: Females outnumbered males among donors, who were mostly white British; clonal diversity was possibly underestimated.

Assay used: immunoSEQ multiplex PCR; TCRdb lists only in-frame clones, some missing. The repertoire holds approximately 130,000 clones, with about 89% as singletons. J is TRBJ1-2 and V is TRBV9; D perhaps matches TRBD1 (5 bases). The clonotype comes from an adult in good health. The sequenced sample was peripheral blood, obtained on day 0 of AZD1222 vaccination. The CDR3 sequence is CASSSDIIGGYGYTF. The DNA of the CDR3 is TGTGCCAGCAGCTCGGACATTATCGGTGGCTATGGCTACACCTTC.